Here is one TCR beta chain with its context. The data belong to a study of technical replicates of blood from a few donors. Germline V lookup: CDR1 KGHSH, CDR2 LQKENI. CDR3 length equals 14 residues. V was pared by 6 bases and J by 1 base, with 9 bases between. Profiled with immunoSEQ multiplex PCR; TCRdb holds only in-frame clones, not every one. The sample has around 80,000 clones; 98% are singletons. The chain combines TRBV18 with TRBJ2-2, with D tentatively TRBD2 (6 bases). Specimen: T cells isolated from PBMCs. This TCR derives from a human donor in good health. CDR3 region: CASSQGLNTGELFF. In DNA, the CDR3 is TGTGCCAGCTCCCAGGGACTGAACACCGGGGAGCTGTTTTTT.